Only a few counts were recorded for the clone carrying this TCR beta chain. Antigen specificity is unknown. These data originate in a study of T-cell memory formation after mild COVID-19. The overall study: TCR clusters were mostly confined to one donor each. General study findings and limits: CD4+ bias marked clones expanding day 15 to 37, unlike balanced contracting clones. Pre-infection memory harbored some responding clones, suggesting cross-reactive memory joined.

5'RACE, which relied on constant-segment primers, yielded TCR alpha and TCR beta cDNA libraries carrying sample barcodes and UMIs. One entry per CDR3 protein, called by TCRdb with MiXCR from the 5' RACE reads. The sample carries approximately 170,000 distinct CDR3 sequences, 13% recorded once. Trimming took 1 base from V and 2 from J, leaving 11 bases between them. This CDR3 comprises 15 residues. The germline CDR1 and CDR2 sequences are MNHEY and SVGAGI. The rearrangement joins TRBV6-5 to TRBJ1-1, with D possibly matching TRBD1 (6 bases). The sequenced sample consisted of PBMCs or a T cell subset sorted from them (not recorded which). The receptor comes from a man aged 18 to 29 who had mild COVID-19 (a few samples of this study predate the infection). Cell type and time point are not known. Written as DNA, the CDR3 is TGTGCCAGCAGTTACTGGGGGGCAGGCAACACTGAAGCTTTCTTT. Translating it yields CASSYWGAGNTEAFF.